This is a list of T cell receptor beta chains from one sample in a study of cytomegalovirus exposure and HLA in healthy donors. Profiled with immunoSEQ multiplex PCR; TCRdb holds only in-frame clones, not every one. The sample contains some 190,000 clones, 76% of which appear only once. The sequencing sample was made of PBMCs. The source is a woman between 25 and 40 years old in good health and CMV-seropositive. CDR3s include the opening cysteine and the closing phenylalanine or tryptophan. Fields, in order: D gene, clone size, V gene, J gene, CDR3 protein, CDR3 DNA. A D gene is named only where the DNA matches it firmly. For some rows the clone size is stated as once, few or many, or as a class when expanded; others skip it.

D: NA; size: NA; V: TRBV4-1; J: TRBJ2-4; CDR3: CASSQRGRGRQNIQYF; DNA: TGCGCCAGCAGCCAACGGGGGCGGGGGCGGCAAAACATTCAGTACTTC
D: TRBD1; size: NA; V: TRBV7-9; J: TRBJ1-1; CDR3: CASSSTYRGAFF; DNA: TGTGCCAGCAGCTCTACCTACAGGGGGGCTTTCTTT
D: TRBD1; size: NA; V: TRBV7-2; J: TRBJ2-5; CDR3: CASSGDSVETQYF; DNA: TGTGCCAGCAGCGGGGACAGCGTGGAGACCCAGTACTTC
D: TRBD2; size: NA; V: TRBV2; J: TRBJ2-5; CDR3: CASSGSSGGPAETQYF; DNA: TGTGCCAGCAGTGGGTCTAGCGGGGGCCCTGCTGAGACCCAGTACTTC
D: NA; size: NA; V: TRBV10-1; J: TRBJ1-3; CDR3: CASSETRGNTIYF; DNA: TGCGCCAGCAGTGAGACGCGTGGAAACACCATATATTTT
D: TRBD1; size: once; V: TRBV28; J: TRBJ1-6; CDR3: CASSLRDRYTLHF; DNA: TGTGCCAGCAGTCTACGGGACAGATATACCCTCCACTTT
D: NA; size: NA; V: TRBV6-5; J: TRBJ1-1; CDR3: CASSQGIEAFF; DNA: TGTGCCAGCAGTCAGGGGATTGAAGCTTTCTTT
D: TRBD2; size: NA; V: TRBV11-3; J: TRBJ2-7; CDR3: CASSPSSGGYEQYF; DNA: TGTGCCAGCAGCCCTTCTAGCGGAGGTTACGAGCAGTACTTC
D: TRBD2; size: NA; V: TRBV4-2; J: TRBJ2-3; CDR3: CASSQGGSGYTDTQYF; DNA: TGTGCCAGCAGCCAAGGGGGTAGCGGGTACACAGATACGCAGTATTTT
D: NA; size: NA; V: TRBV21-1; J: TRBJ2-6; CDR3: CASSKDLETGASGANVLTF; DNA: TGTGCCAGCAGCAAAGATTTGGAGACAGGGGCTTCCGGGGCCAACGTCCTGACTTTC
D: TRBD2; size: NA; V: TRBV9; J: TRBJ2-3; CDR3: CASSVGLAATDTQYF; DNA: TGTGCCAGCAGCGTAGGACTAGCGGCTACAGATACGCAGTATTTT
D: NA; size: NA; V: TRBV6-1; J: TRBJ2-5; CDR3: CASPGGTVETQYF; DNA: TGTGCCAGCCCCGGCGGGACCGTCGAGACCCAGTACTTC
D: NA; size: NA; V: TRBV7-7; J: TRBJ1-5; CDR3: CASSRGVAQPQHF; DNA: TGTGCCAGCAGCCGGGGGGTTGCTCAGCCCCAGCATTTT
D: TRBD1; size: NA; V: TRBV28; J: TRBJ1-1; CDR3: CASSYRGPMNTEAFF; DNA: TGTGCCAGCAGTTACAGGGGCCCTATGAACACTGAAGCTTTCTTT
D: TRBD1; size: NA; V: TRBV11-3; J: TRBJ1-6; CDR3: CASSLGQGNSPLHF; DNA: TGTGCCAGCAGCTTAGGACAGGGGAATTCACCCCTCCACTTT
D: TRBD2; size: NA; V: TRBV7-9; J: TRBJ2-3; CDR3: CASSSGLAGTDTQYF; DNA: TGTGCCAGCAGCTCGGGACTAGCGGGGACAGATACGCAGTATTTT
D: TRBD1; size: once; V: TRBV28; J: TRBJ2-6; CDR3: CASRSDQVTGTGGSGANGLTF; DNA: TGTGCCAGCAGATCGGACCAGGTTACCGGGACAGGGGGCTCTGGGGCCAACGGCCTGACTTTC
D: TRBD2; size: NA; V: TRBV10-2; J: TRBJ2-5; CDR3: CASSESEDGGAFQETQYF; DNA: TGCGCCAGCAGTGAGTCTGAGGACGGGGGGGCCTTTCAAGAGACCCAGTACTTC
D: NA; size: NA; V: TRBV2; J: TRBJ2-5; CDR3: CASSKEDSLQETQYF; DNA: TGTGCCAGCAGTAAGGAAGACTCCCTCCAAGAGACCCAGTACTTC
D: NA; size: few; V: TRBV11-3; J: TRBJ2-7; CDR3: CASSFRRGTGEQYF; DNA: TGTGCCAGCAGCTTTCGACGGGGTACAGGGGAGCAGTACTTC
D: NA; size: NA; V: TRBV2; J: TRBJ1-1; CDR3: CASSHPAPTDNTEAFF; DNA: TGTGCCAGCAGCCATCCTGCCCCGACAGATAACACTGAAGCTTTCTTT
D: TRBD1; size: NA; V: TRBV7-9; J: TRBJ2-7; CDR3: CASSYFLQGLGSYEQYF; DNA: TGTGCCAGCAGCTACTTCCTACAGGGGTTAGGTTCCTACGAGCAGTACTTC
D: TRBD1; size: few; V: TRBV7-9; J: TRBJ1-1; CDR3: CASLSGGPEAFF; DNA: TGTGCCAGCCTATCAGGGGGCCCTGAAGCTTTCTTT
D: TRBD1; size: NA; V: TRBV14; J: TRBJ1-3; CDR3: CASSRKQGTRNTIYF; DNA: TGTGCCAGCAGCCGCAAACAGGGGACCCGAAACACCATATATTTT
D: TRBD2; size: NA; V: TRBV7-2; J: TRBJ2-7; CDR3: CASRELAGAVYEQYF; DNA: TGTGCCAGCAGGGAACTAGCGGGGGCCGTCTACGAGCAGTACTTC
D: TRBD1; size: NA; V: TRBV7-2; J: TRBJ2-6; CDR3: CASSLDDRAGANVLTF; DNA: TGTGCCAGCAGCTTAGATGACAGGGCTGGGGCCAACGTCCTGACTTTC
D: TRBD1; size: once; V: TRBV27; J: TRBJ1-2; CDR3: CASSVDRGGAGYTF; DNA: TGTGCCAGCAGTGTGGACAGGGGGGGAGCTGGCTACACCTTC
D: TRBD1; size: NA; V: TRBV5-1; J: TRBJ2-3; CDR3: CASSLWYTGTGRTDTQYF; DNA: TGCGCCAGCAGCTTGTGGTACACCGGGACAGGACGCACAGATACGCAGTATTTT
D: NA; size: NA; V: TRBV15; J: TRBJ2-5; CDR3: CATSRGEYQETQYF; DNA: TGTGCCACCAGCAGAGGGGAGTACCAAGAGACCCAGTACTTC
D: NA; size: few; V: TRBV11-3; J: TRBJ1-1; CDR3: CASSLPPGGTEAFF; DNA: TGTGCCAGCAGCTTACCTCCTGGGGGGACTGAAGCTTTCTTT
D: TRBD2; size: few; V: TRBV18; J: TRBJ2-1; CDR3: CASSPARTSGGTSYNEQFF; DNA: TGTGCCAGCTCACCAGCGAGGACTAGCGGGGGGACCTCCTACAATGAGCAGTTCTTC
D: TRBD1; size: NA; V: TRBV5-8; J: TRBJ1-6; CDR3: CASSNRGQSSYNSPLHF; DNA: TGTGCCAGCAGTAATAGGGGGCAGTCGTCCTATAATTCACCCCTCCACTTT
D: NA; size: NA; V: TRBV15; J: TRBJ1-2; CDR3: CATSRDRSTRGGYTF; DNA: TGTGCCACCAGCAGAGATCGTTCAACCCGGGGTGGCTACACCTTC
D: NA; size: NA; V: TRBV7-9; J: TRBJ2-1; CDR3: CASSSKNEQFF; DNA: TGTGCCAGCAGCTCCAAAAATGAGCAGTTCTTC
D: TRBD2; size: NA; V: TRBV5-1; J: TRBJ2-2; CDR3: CASSTGLAGGQTGELFF; DNA: TGCGCCAGCAGTACTGGTCTAGCGGGGGGCCAGACCGGGGAGCTGTTTTTT
D: NA; size: NA; V: TRBV9; J: TRBJ2-2; CDR3: CASSVGDSGELFF; DNA: TGTGCCAGCAGCGTCGGGGACTCCGGGGAGCTGTTTTTT
D: NA; size: NA; V: TRBV6-5; J: TRBJ2-3; CDR3: CASSRTGGDTQYF; DNA: TGTGCCAGCAGTCGAACCGGGGGAGATACGCAGTATTTT
D: TRBD1; size: NA; V: TRBV6-5; J: TRBJ2-2; CDR3: CASSLTGGPGELFF; DNA: TGTGCCAGCAGCCTTACAGGGGGCCCCGGGGAGCTGTTTTTT
D: TRBD2; size: NA; V: TRBV6-6; J: TRBJ2-7; CDR3: CASSYGTSGRTYEQYF; DNA: TGTGCCAGCAGTTACGGGACTAGCGGGCGAACCTACGAGCAGTACTTC
D: TRBD1; size: once; V: TRBV11-2; J: TRBJ1-6; CDR3: CASSRLGTVNNSPLHF; DNA: TGTGCCAGCAGCCGCCTCGGGACAGTAAATAATTCACCCCTCCACTTT
D: NA; size: few; V: TRBV18; J: TRBJ2-3; CDR3: CASSPSTDSRGLDTQYF; DNA: TGTGCCAGCTCACCCTCCACGGACTCCCGGGGTTTAGATACGCAGTATTTT
D: NA; size: NA; V: TRBV6-5; J: TRBJ2-3; CDR3: CASSFKLPTDTQYF; DNA: TGTGCCAGCAGTTTCAAACTCCCCACAGATACGCAGTATTTT
D: TRBD1; size: few; V: TRBV20-1; J: TRBJ2-7; CDR3: CSVRGQGGQYF; DNA: TGCAGTGTGAGGGGACAGGGAGGGCAGTACTTC
D: TRBD1; size: NA; V: TRBV5-8; J: TRBJ1-1; CDR3: CASSLHRGGNTEAFF; DNA: TGTGCCAGCAGCTTGCACAGGGGGGGAAACACTGAAGCTTTCTTT
D: TRBD2; size: NA; V: TRBV4-3; J: TRBJ2-3; CDR3: CASSQGSGGAADTQYF; DNA: TGCGCCAGCAGCCAAGGATCGGGGGGGGCCGCAGATACGCAGTATTTT
D: TRBD2; size: NA; V: TRBV7-9; J: TRBJ2-7; CDR3: CASSLAGRGSLSYEQYF; DNA: TGTGCCAGCAGCTTAGCGGGGAGGGGCTCCCTCTCCTACGAGCAGTACTTC
D: NA; size: NA; V: TRBV4-2; J: TRBJ1-5; CDR3: CASSQDGREAFSNQPQHF; DNA: TGTGCCAGCAGCCAAGATGGCAGGGAAGCCTTTAGCAATCAGCCCCAGCATTTT
D: NA; size: NA; V: TRBV5-5; J: TRBJ2-3; CDR3: CASSVLGGASTDTQYF; DNA: TGTGCCAGCAGCGTCCTCGGCGGCGCTAGCACAGATACGCAGTATTTT
D: TRBD2; size: NA; V: TRBV2; J: TRBJ2-7; CDR3: CASEGLAENYEQYF; DNA: TGTGCCAGCGAGGGACTAGCGGAGAACTACGAGCAGTACTTC
D: TRBD2; size: NA; V: TRBV5-1; J: TRBJ2-3; CDR3: CASSGLGAGGADTQYF; DNA: TGCGCCAGCAGCGGACTGGGTGCGGGGGGGGCGGATACGCAGTATTTT
D: NA; size: NA; V: TRBV6-5; J: TRBJ2-7; CDR3: CASSYTRVGGYEQYF; DNA: TGTGCCAGCAGTTATACCAGGGTGGGCGGCTACGAGCAGTACTTC
D: TRBD1; size: NA; V: TRBV6-1; J: TRBJ2-7; CDR3: CASSRQGVFEQYF; DNA: TGTGCCAGCAGTCGACAGGGGGTATTCGAGCAGTACTTC
D: NA; size: NA; V: TRBV6-1; J: TRBJ1-3; CDR3: CASSESGSANTIYF; DNA: TGTGCCAGCAGTGAGTCAGGGTCGGCAAACACCATATATTTT